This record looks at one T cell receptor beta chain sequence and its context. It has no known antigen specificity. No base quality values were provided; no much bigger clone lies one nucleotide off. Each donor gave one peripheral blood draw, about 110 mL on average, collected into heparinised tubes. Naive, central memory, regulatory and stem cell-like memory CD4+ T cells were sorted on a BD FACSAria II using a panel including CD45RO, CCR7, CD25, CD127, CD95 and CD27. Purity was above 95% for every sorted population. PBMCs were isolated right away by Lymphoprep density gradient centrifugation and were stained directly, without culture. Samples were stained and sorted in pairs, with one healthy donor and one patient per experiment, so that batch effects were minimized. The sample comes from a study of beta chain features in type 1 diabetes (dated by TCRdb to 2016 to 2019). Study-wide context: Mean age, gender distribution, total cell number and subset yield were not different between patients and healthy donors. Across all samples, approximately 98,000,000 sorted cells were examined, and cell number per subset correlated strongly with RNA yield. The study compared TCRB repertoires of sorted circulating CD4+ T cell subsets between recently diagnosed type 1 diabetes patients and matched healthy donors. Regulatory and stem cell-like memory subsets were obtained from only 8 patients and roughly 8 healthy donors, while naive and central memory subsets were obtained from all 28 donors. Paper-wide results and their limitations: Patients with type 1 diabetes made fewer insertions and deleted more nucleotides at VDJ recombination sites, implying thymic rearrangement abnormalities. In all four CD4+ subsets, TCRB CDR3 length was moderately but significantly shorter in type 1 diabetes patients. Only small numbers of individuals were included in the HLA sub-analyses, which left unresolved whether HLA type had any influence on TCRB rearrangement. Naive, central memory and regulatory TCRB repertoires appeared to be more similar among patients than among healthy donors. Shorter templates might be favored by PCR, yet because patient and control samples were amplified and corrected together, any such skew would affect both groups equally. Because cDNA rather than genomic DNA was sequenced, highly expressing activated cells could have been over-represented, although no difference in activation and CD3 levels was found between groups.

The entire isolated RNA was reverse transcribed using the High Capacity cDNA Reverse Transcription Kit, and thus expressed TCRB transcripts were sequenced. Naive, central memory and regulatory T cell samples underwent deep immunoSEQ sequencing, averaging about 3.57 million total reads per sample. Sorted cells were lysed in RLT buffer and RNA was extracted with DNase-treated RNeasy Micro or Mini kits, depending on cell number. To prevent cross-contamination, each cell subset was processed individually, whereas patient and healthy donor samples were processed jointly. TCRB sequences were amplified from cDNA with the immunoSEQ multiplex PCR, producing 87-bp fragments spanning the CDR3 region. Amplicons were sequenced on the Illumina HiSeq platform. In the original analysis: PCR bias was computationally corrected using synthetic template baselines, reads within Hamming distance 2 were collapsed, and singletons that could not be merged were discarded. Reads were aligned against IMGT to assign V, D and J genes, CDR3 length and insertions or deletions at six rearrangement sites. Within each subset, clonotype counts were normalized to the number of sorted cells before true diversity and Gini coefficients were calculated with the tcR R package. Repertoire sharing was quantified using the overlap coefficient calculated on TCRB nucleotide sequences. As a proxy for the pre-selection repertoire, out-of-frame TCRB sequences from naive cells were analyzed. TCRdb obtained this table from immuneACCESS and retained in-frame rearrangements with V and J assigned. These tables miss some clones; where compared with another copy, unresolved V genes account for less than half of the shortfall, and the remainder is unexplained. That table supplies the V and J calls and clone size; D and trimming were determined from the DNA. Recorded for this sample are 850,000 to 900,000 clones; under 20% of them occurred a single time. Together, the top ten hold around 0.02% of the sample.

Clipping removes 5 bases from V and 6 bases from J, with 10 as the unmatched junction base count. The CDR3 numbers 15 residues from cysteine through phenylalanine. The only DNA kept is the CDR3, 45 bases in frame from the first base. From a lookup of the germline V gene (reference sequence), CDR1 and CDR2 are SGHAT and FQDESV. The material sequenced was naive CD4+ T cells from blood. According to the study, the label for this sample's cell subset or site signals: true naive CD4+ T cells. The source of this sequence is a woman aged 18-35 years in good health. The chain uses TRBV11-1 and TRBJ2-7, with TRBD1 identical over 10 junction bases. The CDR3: CASSRTGTGVSEQYF. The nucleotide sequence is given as TGTGCCAGCAGCCGGACCGGGACAGGGGTGTCCGAGCAGTACTTC.